This T cell receptor (beta chain) was obtained from a study of monozygotic twins with cystic fibrosis. General observations from the study: Low clonality (median roughly 0.0087) suggested a mostly naive repertoire. In this small cohort, shared CDR3 numbers showed no association with age, concordance or disease severity. J usage was most co-twin-similar in 8 of 16 pairs, V in 13.

Germline V gene sequence: CDR1 ENHRY, CDR2 SYGVKD. The V end lost 3 bases, the J end lost 1 base, and 15 bases lay between the germline ends. CDR3 length equals 16 residues. Libraries were prepared by immunoSEQ multiplex PCR; TCRdb keeps only in-frame clonotypes and omits some of them. The table records about 29,000 clones, 85% of them present only once. About this clone itself: Its target is not known.

This sequence originates from a girl aged 2 to 9 with cystic fibrosis. The rearrangement uses TRBV10-3 and TRBJ1-1, with D possibly matching TRBD1 (6 bases). Sequencing was done on a sample of blood. CDR3: CAISDRGGLGNTEAFF. The DNA for the CDR3 is TGTGCCATCAGTGATAGGGGGGGGCTAGGGAACACTGAAGCTTTCTTT.